Here is one T cell receptor (beta chain) with its context. These data belong to a study of shared clonotypes between healthy human individuals. Whole-study context: Samples came from a couple of female and three male donors aged 18 to 49.

CD4+ cells were split into CD45RA+ naive and CD45RA-negative memory subsets. Sequencing used immunoSEQ multiplex PCR; TCRdb keeps in-frame clones, though not all of them. The repertoire holds 600,000 to 750,000 clones, about two thirds seen once, with about 1.7% in the top ten. The receptor's source is a woman in her 30s in good health. The sample consisted of memory CD4+ T cells sorted from blood. The subset was: CD45RA-negative fraction.

The CDR3 loop is CASSSQGSGYNEQFF. DNA of the CDR3: TGTGCCAGCAGCTCGCAGGGGTCTGGATACAATGAGCAGTTCTTC. The chain links TRBV7-2 to TRBJ2-1, with D possibly TRBD1 on 6 matching bases. CDR3 length equals 15 residues. Trimming left V 4 bases short and J 4 bases short, with 14 bases between. Germline V CDR1 and CDR2: SGHTA, FQGNSA.